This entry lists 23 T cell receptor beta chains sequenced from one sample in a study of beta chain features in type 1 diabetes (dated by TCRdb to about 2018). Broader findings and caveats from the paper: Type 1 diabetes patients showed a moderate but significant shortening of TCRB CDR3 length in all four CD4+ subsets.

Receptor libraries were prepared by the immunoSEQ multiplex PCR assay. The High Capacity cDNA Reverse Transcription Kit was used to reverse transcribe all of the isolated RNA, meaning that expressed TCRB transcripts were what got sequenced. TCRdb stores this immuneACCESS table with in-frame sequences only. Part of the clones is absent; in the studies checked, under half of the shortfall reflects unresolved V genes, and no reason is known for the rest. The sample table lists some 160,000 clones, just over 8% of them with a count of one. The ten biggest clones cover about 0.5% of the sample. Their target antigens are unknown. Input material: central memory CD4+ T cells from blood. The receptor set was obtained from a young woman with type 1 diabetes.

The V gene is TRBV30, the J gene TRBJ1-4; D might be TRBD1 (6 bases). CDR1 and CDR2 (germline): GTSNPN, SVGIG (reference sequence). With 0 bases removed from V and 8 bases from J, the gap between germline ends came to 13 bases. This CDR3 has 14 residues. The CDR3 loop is CAWSVSGGGEKLFF. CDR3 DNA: TGTGCCTGGAGTGTATCTGGTGGGGGCGAAAAACTGTTTTTT.

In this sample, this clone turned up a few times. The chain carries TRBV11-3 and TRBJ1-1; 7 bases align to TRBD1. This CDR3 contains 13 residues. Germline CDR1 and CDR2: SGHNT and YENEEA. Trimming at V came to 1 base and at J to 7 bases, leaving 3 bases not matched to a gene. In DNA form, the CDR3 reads TGTGCCAGCAGCTTAGGGGACAGCTATGAAGCTTTCTTT. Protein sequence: CASSLGDSYEAFF.

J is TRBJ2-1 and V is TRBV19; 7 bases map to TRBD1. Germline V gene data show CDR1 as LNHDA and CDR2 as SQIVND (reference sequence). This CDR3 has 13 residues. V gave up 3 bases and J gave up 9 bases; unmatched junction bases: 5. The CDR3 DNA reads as TGTGCCAGTAGTATTCAGGGGGTGGGTGAGCAGTTCTTC. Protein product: CASSIQGVGEQFF.

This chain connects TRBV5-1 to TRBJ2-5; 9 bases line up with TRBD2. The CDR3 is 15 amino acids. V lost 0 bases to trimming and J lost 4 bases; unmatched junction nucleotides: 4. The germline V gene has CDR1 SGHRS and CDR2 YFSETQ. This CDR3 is CASSLATSGRETQYF. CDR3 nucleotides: TGCGCCAGCAGCTTGGCGACTAGCGGAAGAGAGACCCAGTACTTC.

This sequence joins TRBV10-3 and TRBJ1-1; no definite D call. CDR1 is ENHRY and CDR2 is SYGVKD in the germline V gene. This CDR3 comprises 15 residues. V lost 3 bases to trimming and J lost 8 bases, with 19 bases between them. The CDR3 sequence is CAISDPSDNTPEAFF. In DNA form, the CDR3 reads TGTGCCATCAGTGATCCTTCCGACAACACCCCCGAAGCTTTCTTT.

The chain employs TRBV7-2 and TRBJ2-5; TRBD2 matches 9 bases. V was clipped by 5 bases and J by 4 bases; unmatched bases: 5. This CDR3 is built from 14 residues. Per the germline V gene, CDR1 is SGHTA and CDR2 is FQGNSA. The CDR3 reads CASSPSGTRETQYF. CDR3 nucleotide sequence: TGTGCCAGCAGCCCTAGCGGGACCCGAGAGACCCAGTACTTC.

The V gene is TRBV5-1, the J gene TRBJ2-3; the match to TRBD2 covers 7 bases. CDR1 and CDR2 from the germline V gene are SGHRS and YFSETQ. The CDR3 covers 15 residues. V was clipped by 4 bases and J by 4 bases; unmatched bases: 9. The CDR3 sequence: CASSHRGDGADTQYF. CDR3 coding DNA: TGCGCCAGCAGCCACCGGGGGGATGGGGCAGATACGCAGTATTTT.

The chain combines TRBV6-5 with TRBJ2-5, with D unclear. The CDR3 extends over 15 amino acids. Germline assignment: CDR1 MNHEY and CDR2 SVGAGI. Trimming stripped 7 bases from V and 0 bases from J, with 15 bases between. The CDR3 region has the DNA TGTGCCAGCACCGTTACCGACTTGGACCAAGAGACCCAGTACTTC. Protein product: CASTVTDLDQETQYF.

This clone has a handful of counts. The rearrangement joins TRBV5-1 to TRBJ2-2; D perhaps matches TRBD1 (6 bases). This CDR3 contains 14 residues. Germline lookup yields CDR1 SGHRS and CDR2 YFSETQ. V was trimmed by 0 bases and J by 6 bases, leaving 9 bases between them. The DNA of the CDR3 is TGCGCCAGCAGCTTGGTGGCAGGGGCCGGGGAGCTGTTTTTT. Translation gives CASSLVAGAGELFF.

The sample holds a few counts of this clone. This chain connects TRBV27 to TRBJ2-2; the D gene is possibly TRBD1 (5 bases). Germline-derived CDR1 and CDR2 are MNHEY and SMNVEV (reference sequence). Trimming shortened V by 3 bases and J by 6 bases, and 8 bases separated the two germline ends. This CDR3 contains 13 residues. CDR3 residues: CASSFRVAGELFF. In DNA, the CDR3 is TGTGCCAGCAGTTTCAGGGTGGCCGGGGAGCTGTTTTTT.

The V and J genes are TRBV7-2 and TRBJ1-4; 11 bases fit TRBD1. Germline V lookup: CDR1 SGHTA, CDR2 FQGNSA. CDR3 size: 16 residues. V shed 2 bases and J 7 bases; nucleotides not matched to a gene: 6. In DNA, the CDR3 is TGTGCCAGCAGCTTATTCGGGGGACAGGGGGTTGAAAAACTGTTTTTT. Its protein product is CASSLFGGQGVEKLFF.

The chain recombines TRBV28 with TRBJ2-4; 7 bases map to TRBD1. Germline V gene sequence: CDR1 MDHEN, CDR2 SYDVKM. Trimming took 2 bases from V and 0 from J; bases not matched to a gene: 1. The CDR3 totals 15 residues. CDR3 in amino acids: CASSLTGEAKNIQYF. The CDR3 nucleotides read TGTGCCAGCAGTTTAACAGGGGAAGCCAAAAACATTCAGTACTTC.

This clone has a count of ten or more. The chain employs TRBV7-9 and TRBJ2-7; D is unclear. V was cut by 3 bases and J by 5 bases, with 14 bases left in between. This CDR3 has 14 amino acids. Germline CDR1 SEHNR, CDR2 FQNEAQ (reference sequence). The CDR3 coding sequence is TGTGCCAGCAGCTTGGCCTCACTTAGCCACGAGCAGTACTTC. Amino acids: CASSLASLSHEQYF. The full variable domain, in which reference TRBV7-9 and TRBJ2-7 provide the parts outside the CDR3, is DTGVSQNPRHKITKRGQNVTFRCDPISEHNRLYWYRQTLGQGPEFLTYFQNEAQLEKSRLLSDRFSAERPKGSFSTLEIQRTEQGDSAMYLCASSLASLSHEQYFGPGTRLTVT.

The CDR3: CASSPGLDAKETQYF. In nucleotides, the CDR3 is TGTGCCAGCTCACCCGGACTCGACGCGAAAGAGACCCAGTACTTC. This rearrangement joins TRBV18 to TRBJ2-5; maybe TRBD2 (5 bases). CDR3 size: 15 residues. Germline lookup yields CDR1 KGHSH and CDR2 LQKENI. Trimming cost V 3 bases and J 3 bases, with 14 bases left between them. The full variable domain, in which reference TRBV18 and TRBJ2-5 provide the parts outside the CDR3, is NAGVMQNPRHLVRRRGQEARLRCSPMKGHSHVYWYRQLPEEGLKFMVYLQKENIIDESGMPKERFSAEFPKEGPSILRIQQVVRGDSAAYFCASSPGLDAKETQYFGPGTRLLVL.

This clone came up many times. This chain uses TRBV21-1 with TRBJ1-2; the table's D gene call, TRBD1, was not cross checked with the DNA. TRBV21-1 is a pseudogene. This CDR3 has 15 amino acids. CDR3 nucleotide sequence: TGTGCCAGCAGCGAAAGAAGGACAGGCAACTATGGCTACACCTTC. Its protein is CASSERRTGNYGYTF.

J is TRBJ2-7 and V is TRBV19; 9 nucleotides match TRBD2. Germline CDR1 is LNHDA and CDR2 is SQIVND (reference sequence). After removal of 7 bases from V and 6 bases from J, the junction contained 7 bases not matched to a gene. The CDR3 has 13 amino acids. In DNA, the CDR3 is TGTGCCAGTACCCAGCGGGGGGACGGCGAGCAGTACTTC. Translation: CASTQRGDGEQYF.

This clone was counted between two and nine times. The CDR3 sequence is CASRLAGGPETQYF. CDR3 DNA: TGTGCCAGCCGGCTAGCGGGAGGGCCCGAGACCCAGTACTTC. This chain links TRBV6-1 with TRBJ2-5; 12 positions match TRBD2. The CDR3 runs to 14 residues. The germline CDR1 and CDR2 sequences are MNHNS and SASEGT. The V segment lost 8 bases and the J segment 5 bases; nucleotides outside the gene matches: 6.

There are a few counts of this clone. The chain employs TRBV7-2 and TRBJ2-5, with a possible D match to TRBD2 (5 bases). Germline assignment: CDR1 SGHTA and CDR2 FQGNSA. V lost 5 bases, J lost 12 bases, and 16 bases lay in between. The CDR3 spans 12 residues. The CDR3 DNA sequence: TGTGCCAGCAGCCCGACTCTAGTGGAGGAGTACTTC. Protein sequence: CASSPTLVEEYF. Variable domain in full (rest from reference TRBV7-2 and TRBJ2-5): GAGVSQSPSNKVTEKGKDVELRCDPISGHTALYWYRQSLGQGLEFLIYFQGNSAPDKSGLPSDRFSAERTGGSVSTLTIQRTQQEDSAVYLCASSPTLVEEYFGPGTRLLVL.

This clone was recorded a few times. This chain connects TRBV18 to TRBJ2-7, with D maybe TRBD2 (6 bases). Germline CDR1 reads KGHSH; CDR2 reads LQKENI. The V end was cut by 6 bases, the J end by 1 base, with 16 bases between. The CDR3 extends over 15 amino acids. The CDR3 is CASSQGAGGSYEQYF. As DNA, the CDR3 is TGTGCCAGCTCCCAAGGGGCCGGAGGGTCCTACGAGCAGTACTTC.

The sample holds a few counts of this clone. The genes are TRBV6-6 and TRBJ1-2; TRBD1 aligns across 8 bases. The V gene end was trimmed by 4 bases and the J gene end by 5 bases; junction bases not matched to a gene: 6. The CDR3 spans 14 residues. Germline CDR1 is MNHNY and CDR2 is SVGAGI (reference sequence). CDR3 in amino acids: CASSLTQGAYGYTF. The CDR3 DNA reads TGTGCCAGCAGTTTAACCCAGGGGGCGTATGGCTACACCTTC.

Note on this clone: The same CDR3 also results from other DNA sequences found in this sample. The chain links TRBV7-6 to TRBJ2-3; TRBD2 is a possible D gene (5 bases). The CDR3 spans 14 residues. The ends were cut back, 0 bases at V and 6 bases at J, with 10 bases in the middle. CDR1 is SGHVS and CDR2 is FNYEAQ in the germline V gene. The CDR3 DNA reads TGTGCCAGCAGCTTAGCTAGCGCCGGCGATACGCAGTATTTT. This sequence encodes CASSLASAGDTQYF.

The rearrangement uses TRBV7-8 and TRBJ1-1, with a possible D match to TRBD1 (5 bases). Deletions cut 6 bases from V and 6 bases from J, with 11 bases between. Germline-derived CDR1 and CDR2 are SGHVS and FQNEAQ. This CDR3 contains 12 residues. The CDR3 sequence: CASSFGGAEAFF. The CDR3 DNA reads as TGTGCCAGCAGTTTCGGGGGGGCTGAAGCTTTCTTT.

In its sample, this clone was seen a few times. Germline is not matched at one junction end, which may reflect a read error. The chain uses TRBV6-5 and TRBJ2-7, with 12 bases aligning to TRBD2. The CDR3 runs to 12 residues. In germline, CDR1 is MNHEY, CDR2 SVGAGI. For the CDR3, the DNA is TGTGCCAGCAGACCTAGCGGGAGGGCTCTGGACTTC. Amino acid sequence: CASRPSGRALDF.